The T cell receptor (beta chain) under discussion was sequenced for a study of blood T cell repertoires in COVID-19. Overall study context: The United States, Italy and Spain supplied acute and convalescent COVID-19 samples. The analysed material was cDNA or gDNA that came from T cells, B-cell-depleted T cells, or PBMCs.

This clone appeared a few times. V was trimmed by 0 bases and J by 5 bases, leaving 9 bases between them. CDR3 size: 13 residues. CDR1 and CDR2 from the germline V gene are SGHRS and YFSETQ. In the authors' methods: Quantification of nucleated cells was approximated via reference gene primer amplification. Libraries were prepared by immunoSEQ multiplex PCR; TCRdb keeps only in-frame clonotypes and omits some of them. The V and J calls and clone size are taken from that table; D and trimming were inferred from the DNA. The sample lists fewer than 200,000 clones; 85% to 90% were seen once. The V call is TRBV5-1, the J call TRBJ2-7, with D tentatively TRBD2 (6 bases). The clonotype originates from a woman aged 60-75 years with acute or convalescent COVID-19. Sequencing was performed on peripheral blood. The CDR3 DNA sequence: TGCGCCAGCAGCTTGGAAGGCGGGAACGAGCAGTACGTC. This encodes CASSLEGGNEQYV.